Shown below are 6 T cell receptor beta chains from a single sample sequenced in a study of blood T cell repertoires in COVID-19 (dated by TCRdb to the early 2020s). To prepare the library, the immunoSEQ multiplex PCR assay was applied. TCRdb obtained this table from immuneACCESS and retained in-frame rearrangements with V and J assigned. These tables miss some clones; where compared with another copy, unresolved V genes account for less than half of the shortfall, and the remainder is unexplained. Here the sample has about 140,000 clones; about 83% occur a single time. 1.6% of the sample is taken by the ten largest. The sample comprised peripheral blood. All receptors come from a human donor in a cohort sampled during active COVID-19.

This clone turned up a few times. The chain combines TRBV19 with TRBJ1-2; 10 positions match TRBD1. V lost 3 bases to trimming and J lost 7 bases; unmatched junction nucleotides: 5. CDR3 length equals 14 residues. The germline V gene has CDR1 LNHDA and CDR2 SQIVND (reference sequence). The CDR3 nucleotides read TGTGCCAGTAGTATGGACAGGGACAGGGGTGGCTACACCTTC. As protein: CASSMDRDRGGYTF.

This CDR3 is CASTRTGGSYNEQFF. In DNA, the CDR3 is TGTGCCAGCACTCGGACAGGCGGGTCCTACAATGAGCAGTTCTTC. The V call is TRBV27, the J call TRBJ2-1; 7 bases line up with TRBD1. Germline trimming cut 7 bases from V and 1 base from J; bases unmatched to any gene: 7. From germline, CDR1 is MNHEY and CDR2 SMNVEV (reference sequence). This CDR3 spans 15 amino acids.

In DNA, the CDR3 is TGTGCCAGCACGAGCGGGAGATCGGTATCGGAGCAGTTCTTC. As protein: CASTSGRSVSEQFF. The chain is built from TRBV6-5 and TRBJ2-1; the match to TRBD2 covers 8 bases. V shed 7 bases, J shed 10 bases, and the junction held 12 bases outside the gene matches. The CDR3 runs to 14 residues. The germline gives CDR1 MNHEY, CDR2 SVGAGI.

The chain uses TRBV7-2 and TRBJ2-7; 7 bases agree with TRBD2. The CDR3 runs 17 residues. The germline CDR1 and CDR2 sequences are SGHTA and FQGNSA. V was clipped by 1 base and J by 9 bases; unmatched bases: 18. The CDR3: CASSLEALGAGRRAQYF. Written as DNA, the CDR3 is TGTGCCAGCAGCTTAGAGGCTCTAGGAGCGGGGCGCCGGGCGCAGTACTTC.

The rearrangement uses TRBV30 and TRBJ2-3; unclear D gene. From germline, CDR1 is GTSNPN and CDR2 SVGIG (reference sequence). V gave up 5 bases and J gave up 1 base, with 13 bases separating them. The CDR3 is 14 residues long. Here the CDR3 DNA reads TGTGCCTGGGTGGGCCCAGTTCGCACAGATACGCAGTATTTT. It translates to CAWVGPVRTDTQYF.

This chain connects TRBV3-1 (or the pseudogene TRBV3-2) to TRBJ2-2; 14 nucleotides align to TRBD2. The V segment lost 0 bases and the J segment 5 bases; nucleotides outside the gene matches: 8. The CDR3 extends over 19 amino acids. From germline, CDR1 is LGHDT and CDR2 YNNKEL (reference sequence). The CDR3 protein is CASSQEGLAGGHWTGELFF. CDR3 in DNA: TGTGCCAGCAGCCAAGAAGGACTAGCGGGAGGCCATTGGACCGGGGAGCTGTTTTTT.